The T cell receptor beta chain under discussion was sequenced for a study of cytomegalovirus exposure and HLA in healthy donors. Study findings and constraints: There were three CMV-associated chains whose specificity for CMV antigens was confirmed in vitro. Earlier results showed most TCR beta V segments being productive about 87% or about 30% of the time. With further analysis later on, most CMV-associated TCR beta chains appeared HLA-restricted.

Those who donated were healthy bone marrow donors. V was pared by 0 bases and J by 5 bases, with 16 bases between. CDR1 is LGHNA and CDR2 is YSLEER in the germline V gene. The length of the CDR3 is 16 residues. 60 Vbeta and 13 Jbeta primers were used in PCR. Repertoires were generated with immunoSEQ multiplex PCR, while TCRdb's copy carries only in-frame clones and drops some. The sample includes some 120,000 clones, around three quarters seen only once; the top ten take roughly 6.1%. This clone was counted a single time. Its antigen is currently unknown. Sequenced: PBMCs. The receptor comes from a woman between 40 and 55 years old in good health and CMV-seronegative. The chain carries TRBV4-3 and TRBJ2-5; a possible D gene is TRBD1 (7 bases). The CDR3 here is CASSQDRARGRETQYF. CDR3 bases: TGCGCCAGCAGCCAAGATCGCGCCAGGGGGAGGGAGACCCAGTACTTC.